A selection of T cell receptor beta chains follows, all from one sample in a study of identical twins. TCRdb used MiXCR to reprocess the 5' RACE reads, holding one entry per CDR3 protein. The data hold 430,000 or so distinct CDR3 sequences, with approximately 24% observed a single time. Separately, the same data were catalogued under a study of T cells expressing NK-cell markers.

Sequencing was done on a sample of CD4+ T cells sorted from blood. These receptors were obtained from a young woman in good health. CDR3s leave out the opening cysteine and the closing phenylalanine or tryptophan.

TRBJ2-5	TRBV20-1	SAAKARTRKETQY
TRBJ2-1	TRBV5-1	ASSTIETTPYNEQF
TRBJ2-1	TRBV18	ASSPGQALYNEQF
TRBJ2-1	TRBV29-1	SVALTSGRAGNEQF
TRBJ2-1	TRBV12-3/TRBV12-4	ASKTIAGEGNEQF
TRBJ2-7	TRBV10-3	AISRDRDEQY
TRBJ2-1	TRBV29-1	SVGGEATKSYNEQF
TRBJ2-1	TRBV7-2	ASSAGSYNEQF
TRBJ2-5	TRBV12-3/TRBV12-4	ASSLGTNQETQY
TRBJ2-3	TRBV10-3	AIRPAGLAGGTDTQY
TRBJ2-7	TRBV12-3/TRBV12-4	ASSLSFSGRNEQY
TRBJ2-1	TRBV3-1	ASGFQPALYNEQF
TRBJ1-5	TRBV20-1	SALYSNQPQH
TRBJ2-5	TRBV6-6	ASQGGSGGTQY
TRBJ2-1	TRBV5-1	ASSLDRGEYNEQF
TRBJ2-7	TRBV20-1	SGGGRGEQY
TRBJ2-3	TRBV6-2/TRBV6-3	ASSYSAGQGTDTQY
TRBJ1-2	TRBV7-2	ASSLWGTNYGYT
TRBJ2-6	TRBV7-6	AERGYGANVLT
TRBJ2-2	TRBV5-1	ASSPAGVNTGELF
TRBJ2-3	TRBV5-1	ASSLGGRGADTQY
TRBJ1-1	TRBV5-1	ASSLQSVGTEAF
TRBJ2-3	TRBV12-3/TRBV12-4	ASSWGADTQY
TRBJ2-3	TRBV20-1	SAPSRASGATPNTDTQY
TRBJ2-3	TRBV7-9	ASSPWRTSQY
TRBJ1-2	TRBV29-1	SVEEVRGRGGYT
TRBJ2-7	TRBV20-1	SASGISYEQY
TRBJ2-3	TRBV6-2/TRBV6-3	ASSPRDRGTDTQY
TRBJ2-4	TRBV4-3	ASSQDAGQQNIQY
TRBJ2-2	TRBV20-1	SATDTGRNTGELF
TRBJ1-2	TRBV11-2	ASSPTLNGWDGYT
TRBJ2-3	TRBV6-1	ASSEAPSPTDTQY
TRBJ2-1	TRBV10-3	AISESRKSSYNEQF